This T cell receptor (beta chain) came from a study of OX40 agonist ivuxolimab in advanced cancers. The overall study: The treatment was a fully human IgG2 OX40 agonist, ivuxolimab. Study results and caveats: At 0.1 to 3.0 mg/kg, CD4+ and CD8+ blood T cells expanded clonally by week 6.

Germline V gene lookup returns CDR1 SGHRS and CDR2 YFSETQ. Between the trimmed V and J ends, which lost 1 base and 1 base, there was a span of 5 bases. This CDR3 has 13 residues. To note about this clone: The antigen is unknown.

Produced via immunoSEQ multiplex PCR; TCRdb's table is partial and in-frame only. The sample lists tens of thousands of clones, approximately 88% occurring once. Blood got drawn at baseline, again on cycle 4 day 1, and then on cycle 7 day 1. The sequence derives from an adult with an advanced solid tumor such as melanoma, head and neck, liver or kidney cancer. The chain uses TRBV5-1 and TRBJ1-1; D gene uncertain. Sequencing was performed on CD4+ or CD8+ T cells sorted from blood, taken in a trial of the OX40 agonist ivuxolimab. The CDR3 here is CASSLSRNTEAFF. CDR3 DNA: TGCGCCAGCAGCTTGTCGCGGAACACTGAAGCTTTCTTT.